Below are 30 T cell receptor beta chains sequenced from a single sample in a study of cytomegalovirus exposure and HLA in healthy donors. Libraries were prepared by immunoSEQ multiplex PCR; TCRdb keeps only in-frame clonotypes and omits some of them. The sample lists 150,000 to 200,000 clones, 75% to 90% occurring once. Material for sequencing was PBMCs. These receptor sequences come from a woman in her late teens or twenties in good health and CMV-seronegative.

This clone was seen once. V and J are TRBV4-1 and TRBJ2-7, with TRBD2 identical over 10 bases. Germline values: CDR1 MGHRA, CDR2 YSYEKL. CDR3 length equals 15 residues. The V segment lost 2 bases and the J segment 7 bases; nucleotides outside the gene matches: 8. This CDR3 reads CASSQRLAGEYEQYF. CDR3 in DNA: TGCGCCAGCAGCCAACGCCTAGCGGGAGAATATGAGCAGTACTTC.

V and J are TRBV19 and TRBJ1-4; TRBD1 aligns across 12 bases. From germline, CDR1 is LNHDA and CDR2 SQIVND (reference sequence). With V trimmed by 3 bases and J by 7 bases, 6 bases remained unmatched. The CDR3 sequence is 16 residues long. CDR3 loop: CASSIIPGQGAEKLFF. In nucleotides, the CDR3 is TGTGCCAGTAGTATTATTCCGGGACAGGGGGCTGAAAAACTGTTTTTT.

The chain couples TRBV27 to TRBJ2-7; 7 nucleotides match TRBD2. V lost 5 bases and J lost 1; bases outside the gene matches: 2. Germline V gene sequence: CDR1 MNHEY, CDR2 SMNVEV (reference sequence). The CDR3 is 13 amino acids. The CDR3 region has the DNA TGTGCCAGCAGTCTAGCGGTTTCCTACGAGCAGTACTTC. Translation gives CASSLAVSYEQYF.

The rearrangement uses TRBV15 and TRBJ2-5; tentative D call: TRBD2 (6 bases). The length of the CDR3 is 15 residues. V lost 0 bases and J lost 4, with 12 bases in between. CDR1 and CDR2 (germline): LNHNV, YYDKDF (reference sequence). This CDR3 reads CATSRDGGKGETQYF. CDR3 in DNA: TGTGCCACCAGCAGAGATGGAGGGAAGGGAGAGACCCAGTACTTC.

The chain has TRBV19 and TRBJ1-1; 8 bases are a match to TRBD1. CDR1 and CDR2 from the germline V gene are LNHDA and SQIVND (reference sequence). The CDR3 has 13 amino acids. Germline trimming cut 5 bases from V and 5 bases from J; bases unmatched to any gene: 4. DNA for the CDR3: TGTGCCAGTAGTGCCCAGGGGGCGACTGAAGCTTTCTTT. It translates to CASSAQGATEAFF.

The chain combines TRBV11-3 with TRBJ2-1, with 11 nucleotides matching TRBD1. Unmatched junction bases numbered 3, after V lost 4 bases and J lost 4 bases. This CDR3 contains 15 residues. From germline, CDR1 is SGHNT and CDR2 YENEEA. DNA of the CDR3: TGTGCCAGCAGCTCCTGGGACAGGGGGTACAATGAGCAGTTCTTC. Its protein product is CASSSWDRGYNEQFF.

DNA for the CDR3: TGTGCCAGCAGTGAACAAGCGGCACAAGAGACCCAGTACTTC. This encodes CASSEQAAQETQYF. This chain uses TRBV25-1 with TRBJ2-5; TRBD2 might be the D (5 bases). Germline assignment: CDR1 MGHDK and CDR2 SYGVNS. CDR3 length equals 14 residues. The germline V and J ends were trimmed by 2 bases and 2 bases, with 9 bases remaining between them.

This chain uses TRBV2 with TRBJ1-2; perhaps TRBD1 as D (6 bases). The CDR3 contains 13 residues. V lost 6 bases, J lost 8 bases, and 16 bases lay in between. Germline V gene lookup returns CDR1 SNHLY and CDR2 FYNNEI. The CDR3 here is CASSTDRLGGYTF. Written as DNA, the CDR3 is TGTGCCAGCAGCACCGACAGGTTAGGGGGCTACACCTTC.

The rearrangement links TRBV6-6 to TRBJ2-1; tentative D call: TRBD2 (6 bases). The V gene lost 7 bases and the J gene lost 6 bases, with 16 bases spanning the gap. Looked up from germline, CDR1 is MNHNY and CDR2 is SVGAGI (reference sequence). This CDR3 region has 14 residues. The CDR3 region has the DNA TGTGCCAGCAATTTTGGAGGGCAAGGCAATGAGCAGTTCTTC. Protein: CASNFGGQGNEQFF.

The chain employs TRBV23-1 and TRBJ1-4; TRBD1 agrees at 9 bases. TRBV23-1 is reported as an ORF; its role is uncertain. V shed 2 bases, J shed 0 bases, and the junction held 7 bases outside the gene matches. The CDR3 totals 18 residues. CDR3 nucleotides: TGCGCCAGCAGTCAAAGGGACAGGGTGCCCGCAACTAATGAAAAACTGTTTTTT. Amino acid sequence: CASSQRDRVPATNEKLFF.

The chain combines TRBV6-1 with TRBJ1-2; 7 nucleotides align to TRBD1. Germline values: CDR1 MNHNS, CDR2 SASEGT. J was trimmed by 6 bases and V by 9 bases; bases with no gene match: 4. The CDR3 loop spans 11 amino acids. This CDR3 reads CASRQGHGYTF. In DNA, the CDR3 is TGTGCCAGTCGACAGGGCCATGGCTACACCTTC.

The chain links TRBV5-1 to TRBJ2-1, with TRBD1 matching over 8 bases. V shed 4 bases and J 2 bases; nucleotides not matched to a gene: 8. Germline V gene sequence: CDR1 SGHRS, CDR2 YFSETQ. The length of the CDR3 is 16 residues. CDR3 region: CASSAGTGPPYNEQFF. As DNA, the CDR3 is TGCGCCAGCAGCGCAGGGACAGGACCCCCCTACAATGAGCAGTTCTTC.

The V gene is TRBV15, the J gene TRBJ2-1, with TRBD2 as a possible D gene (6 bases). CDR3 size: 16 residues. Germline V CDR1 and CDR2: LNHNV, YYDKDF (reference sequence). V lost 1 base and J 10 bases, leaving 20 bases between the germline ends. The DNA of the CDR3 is TGTGCCACCAGCAGAGGAAGGGCTAGCGAGGGCGGCGAGCAGTTCTTC. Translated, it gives CATSRGRASEGGEQFF.

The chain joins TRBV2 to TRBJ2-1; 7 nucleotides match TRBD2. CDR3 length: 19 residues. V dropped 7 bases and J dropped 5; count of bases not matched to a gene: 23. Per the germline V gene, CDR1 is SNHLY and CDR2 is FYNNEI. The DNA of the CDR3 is TGTGCCAGCACCTCAATCGGCGGGGGAACTTTATGGGGAAACAATGAGCAGTTCTTC. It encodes CASTSIGGGTLWGNNEQFF.

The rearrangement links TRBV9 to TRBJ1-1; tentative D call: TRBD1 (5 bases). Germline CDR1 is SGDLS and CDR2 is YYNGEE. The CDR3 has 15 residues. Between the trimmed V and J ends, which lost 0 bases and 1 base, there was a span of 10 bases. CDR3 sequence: CASSVVSGGNTEAFF. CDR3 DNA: TGTGCCAGCAGCGTAGTGTCCGGGGGGAACACTGAAGCTTTCTTT. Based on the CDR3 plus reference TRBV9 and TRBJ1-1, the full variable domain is DSGVTQTPKHLITATGQRVTLRCSPRSGDLSVYWYQQSLDQGLQFLIQYYNGEERAKGNILERFSAQQFPDLHSELNLSSLELGDSALYFCASSVVSGGNTEAFFGQGTRLTVV.

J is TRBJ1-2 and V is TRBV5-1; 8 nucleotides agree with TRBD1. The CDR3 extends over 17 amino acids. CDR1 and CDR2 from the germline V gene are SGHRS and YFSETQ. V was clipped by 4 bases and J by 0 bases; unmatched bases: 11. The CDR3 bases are TGCGCCAGCAGCACCGGACAGGGACTTCATACTAACTATGGCTACACCTTC. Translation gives CASSTGQGLHTNYGYTF.

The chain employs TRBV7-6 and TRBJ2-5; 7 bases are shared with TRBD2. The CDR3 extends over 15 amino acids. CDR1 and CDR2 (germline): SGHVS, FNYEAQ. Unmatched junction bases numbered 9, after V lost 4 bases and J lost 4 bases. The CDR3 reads CASSSWNGEGETQYF. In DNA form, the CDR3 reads TGTGCCAGCAGCTCTTGGAACGGGGAGGGAGAGACCCAGTACTTC.

DNA for the CDR3: TGTGCCAGCAGCTTGAGTCGTCAGGGCTATGGCTACACCTTC. Its protein is CASSLSRQGYGYTF. The genes are TRBV5-6 and TRBJ1-2; D might be TRBD1 (5 bases). The CDR3 covers 14 residues. V was clipped by 1 base and J by 4 bases, with 11 bases between them. Germline lookup yields CDR1 SGHDT and CDR2 YYEEEE.

Written as DNA, the CDR3 is TGCGCCAGCAGCTTGGACGGGTTTTACGAGCAGTACTTC. This sequence encodes CASSLDGFYEQYF. The chain combines TRBV5-1 with TRBJ2-7; D unresolved. CDR3 size: 13 residues. The V end was cut by 0 bases, the J end by 4 bases, with 8 bases between. The germline V gene encodes CDR1 SGHRS and CDR2 YFSETQ.

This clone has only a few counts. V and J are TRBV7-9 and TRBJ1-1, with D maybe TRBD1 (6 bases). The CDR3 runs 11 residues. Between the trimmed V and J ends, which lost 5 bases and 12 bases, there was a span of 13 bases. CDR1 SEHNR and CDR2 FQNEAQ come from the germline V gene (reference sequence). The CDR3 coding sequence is TGTGCCAGCAGCCGCGAGGGGGTAACTTTCTTT. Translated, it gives CASSREGVTFF.

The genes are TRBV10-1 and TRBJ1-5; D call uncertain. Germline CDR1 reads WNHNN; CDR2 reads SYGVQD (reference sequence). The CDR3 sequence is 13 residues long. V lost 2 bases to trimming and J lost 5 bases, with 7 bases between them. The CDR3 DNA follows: TGCGCCAGCAGTGAGGGCCTTTATCAGCCCCAGCATTTT. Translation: CASSEGLYQPQHF.

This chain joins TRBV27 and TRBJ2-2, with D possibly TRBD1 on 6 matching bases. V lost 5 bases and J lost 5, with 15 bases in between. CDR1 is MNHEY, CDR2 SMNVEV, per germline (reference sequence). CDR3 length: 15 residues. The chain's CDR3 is CASSVDSWFTGELFF. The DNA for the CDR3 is TGTGCCAGCAGTGTGGACAGTTGGTTTACCGGGGAGCTGTTTTTT.

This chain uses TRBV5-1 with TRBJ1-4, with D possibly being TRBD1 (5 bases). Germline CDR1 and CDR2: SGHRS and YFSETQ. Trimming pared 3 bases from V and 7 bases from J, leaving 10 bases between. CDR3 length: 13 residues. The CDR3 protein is CASSYGGVEKLFF. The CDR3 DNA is TGCGCCAGCAGCTATGGAGGGGTTGAAAAACTGTTTTTT.

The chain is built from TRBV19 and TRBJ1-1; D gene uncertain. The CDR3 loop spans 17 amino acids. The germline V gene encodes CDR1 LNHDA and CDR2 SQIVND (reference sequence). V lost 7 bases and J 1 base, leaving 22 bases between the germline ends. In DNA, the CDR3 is TGTGCCAGTATGCAGGCAGGTTTCACGACGACGAACACTGAAGCTTTCTTT. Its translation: CASMQAGFTTTNTEAFF.

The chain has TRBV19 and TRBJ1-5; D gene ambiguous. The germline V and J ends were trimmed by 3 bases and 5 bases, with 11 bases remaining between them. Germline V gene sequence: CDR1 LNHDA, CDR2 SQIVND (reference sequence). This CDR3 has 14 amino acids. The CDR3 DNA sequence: TGTGCCAGTAGTATTGTCGGGGTGGATCAGCCCCAGCATTTT. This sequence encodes CASSIVGVDQPQHF.

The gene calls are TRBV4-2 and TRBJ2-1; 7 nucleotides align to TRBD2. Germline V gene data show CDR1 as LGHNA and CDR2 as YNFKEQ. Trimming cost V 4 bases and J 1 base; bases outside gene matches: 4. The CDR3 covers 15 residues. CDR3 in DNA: TGTGCCAGCAGCCTGGGGGGGTCATCCTACAATGAGCAGTTCTTC. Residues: CASSLGGSSYNEQFF.

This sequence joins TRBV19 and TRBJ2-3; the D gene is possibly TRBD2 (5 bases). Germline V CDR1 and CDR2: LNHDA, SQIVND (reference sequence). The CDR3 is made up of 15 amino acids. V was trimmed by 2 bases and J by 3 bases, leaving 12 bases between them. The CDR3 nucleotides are TGTGCCAGTAGTATAATTGGAGCGGAGACAGATACGCAGTATTTT. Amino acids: CASSIIGAETDTQYF.

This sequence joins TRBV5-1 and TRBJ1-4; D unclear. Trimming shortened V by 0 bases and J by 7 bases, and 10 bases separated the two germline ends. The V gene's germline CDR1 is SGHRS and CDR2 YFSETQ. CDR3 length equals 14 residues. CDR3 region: CASSLAARGEKLFF. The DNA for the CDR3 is TGCGCCAGCAGCTTGGCCGCGCGAGGTGAAAAACTGTTTTTT.

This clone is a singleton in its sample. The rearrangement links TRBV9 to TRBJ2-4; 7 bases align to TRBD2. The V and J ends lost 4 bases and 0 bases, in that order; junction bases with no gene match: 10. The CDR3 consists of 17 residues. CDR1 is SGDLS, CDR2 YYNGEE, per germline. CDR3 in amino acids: CASSPTGTILAKNIQYF. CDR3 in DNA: TGTGCCAGCAGCCCAACCGGGACTATTTTAGCCAAAAACATTCAGTACTTC.

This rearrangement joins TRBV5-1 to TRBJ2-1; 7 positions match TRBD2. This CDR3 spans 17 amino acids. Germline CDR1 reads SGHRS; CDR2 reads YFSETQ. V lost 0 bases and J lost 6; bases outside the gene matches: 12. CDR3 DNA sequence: TGCGCCAGCAGCTTGGGTCTTGGCAGGACGGGAGGCAATGAGCAGTTCTTC. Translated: CASSLGLGRTGGNEQFF.